Below are 13 T cell receptor beta chains sequenced from a single sample in a study of blood T cells in healthy people across ages (dated by TCRdb to the mid-2010s). Library preparation employed 5' RACE. Instrument used: Illumina HiSeq 2500. A second PCR of about 7 to 12 cycles was run with a J-beta primer mix and a sample-barcoded 5' primer. In TCRdb, the public reads were trimmed at Q25 with fastp and aligned with MiXCR, with productive beta chains retained. Duplicate CDR3 protein sequences are folded into a single record with the most common DNA and genes. This sample lists approximately 690,000 distinct CDR3 sequences; roughly 53% were detected once. In total, the top ten clones hold over 35% of the sample. The sample was blood. These receptors originate from a man aged 60 to 75 in good health.

A word on this clonotype: Sequence at one end of the junction differs from germline and may be a read error. The chain has TRBV2 and TRBJ1-3, with D perhaps matching TRBD1 (6 bases). Germline CDR1 and CDR2: SNHLY and FYNNEI. The CDR3 covers 15 residues. The CDR3 here is CAREGGPSSGNIIYF. DNA for the CDR3: TGTGCCAGAGAAGGGGGGCCGAGCTCTGGAAACATCATATATTTT.

As concerns this clonotype: The junction departs from the called germline gene at one end, perhaps through a read error. The chain couples TRBV10-3 to TRBJ2-5, with 7 bases aligning to TRBD1. The CDR3 runs to 15 residues. Germline lookup yields CDR1 ENHRY and CDR2 SYGVKD. CDR3 sequence (DNA): TGTACCATCAGTGAGTTAGACAGGGACCAAGAGACCCAGTACTTC. It codes for CTISELDRDQETQYF.

This clonotype was counted a few times. The chain links TRBV20-1 to TRBJ1-6; no firm D call. CDR3 length: 13 residues. Deletions cut 3 bases from V and 7 bases from J, with 10 bases between. Germline CDR1 DFQATT, CDR2 SNEGSKA (reference sequence). In nucleotides, the CDR3 is TGCAGTGCTAGCCAAGTCTGGAATTCACCCCTCCACTTT. It specifies CSASQVWNSPLHF.

This clonotype was seen only once. The CDR3 DNA follows: TGTGCCAGCAGTGAACCCCTTGGGGCCCTCCACTTT. Translation: CASSEPLGALHF. This chain links TRBV25-1 with TRBJ1-6; D gene unclear. The length of the CDR3 is 12 residues. The ends were cut back, 2 bases at V and 14 bases at J, with 10 bases in the middle. Germline V gene data show CDR1 as MGHDK and CDR2 as SYGVNS.

In the case of this clonotype: The junction and the germline gene differ at one end; a read error may be behind it. The chain couples TRBV6-6 to TRBJ2-5; 9 bases are a match to TRBD2. The CDR3 contains 17 residues. Germline-derived CDR1 and CDR2 are MNHNY and SVGAGI (reference sequence). CDR3 sequence (DNA): TGTGCCAGCAGTTACTCGCTCTCTAGCGGGGCCCAAAAGACCCAGTACTTC. Translating it yields CASSYSLSSGAQKTQYF.

This clonotype was counted between two and nine times. This chain uses TRBV9 with TRBJ2-5, with D perhaps assigned TRBD1 or TRBD2 (6 bases each). V lost 0 bases to trimming and J lost 5 bases, with 17 bases between them. In germline, CDR1 is SGDLS, CDR2 YYNGEE. The length of the CDR3 is 16 residues. This CDR3 reads CASSVGGARVVETQYF. CDR3 DNA sequence: TGTGCCAGCAGCGTAGGGGGGGCGCGAGTCGTTGAGACCCAGTACTTC.

The chain is built from TRBV11-2 and TRBJ2-1, with 8 bases identical to TRBD1. The germline V gene has CDR1 SGHAT and CDR2 FQNNGV. J gave up 2 bases and V 2 bases, and 2 bases lay outside the gene matches. This CDR3 region has 15 residues. CDR3 protein: CASSLQGATYNEQFF. CDR3 in DNA: TGTGCCAGCAGCTTACAGGGGGCTACCTACAATGAGCAGTTCTTC.

The chain recombines TRBV4-2 with TRBJ2-3; 9 nucleotides line up with TRBD2. The ends lost 1 base at V and 6 bases at J; junction bases unmatched: 11. The CDR3 loop spans 17 amino acids. The germline V gene encodes CDR1 LGHNA and CDR2 YNFKEQ. CDR3 nucleotides: TGTGCCAGCAGCCAAGTTGGCTTAGGCGGGGGGGCGGATACGCAGTATTTT. It encodes CASSQVGLGGGADTQYF.

The J gene is TRBJ1-4, the V gene TRBV4-1; D might be TRBD1 (5 bases). This CDR3 has 13 residues. V was pared by 4 bases and J by 8 bases, with 11 bases between. Per germline, CDR1 MGHRA and CDR2 YSYEKL. CDR3 in amino acids: CASSPGTAEKLFF. As DNA, the CDR3 is TGCGCCAGCAGCCCAGGGACGGCCGAAAAACTGTTTTTT.

This clonotype has more than one count but fewer than ten. The chain recombines TRBV6-5 with TRBJ1-2, with D possibly being TRBD1 (5 bases). The germline V and J ends were trimmed by 2 bases and 2 bases, with 6 bases remaining between them. The CDR3 has 13 amino acids. Germline CDR1 MNHEY, CDR2 SVGAGI. CDR3 sequence: CASSYGTNYGYTF. The CDR3 coding sequence is TGTGCCAGCAGTTACGGGACGAACTATGGCTACACCTTC.

V is TRBV29-1 and J is TRBJ2-1, with 8 bases lining up with TRBD2. V was clipped by 3 bases and J by 0 bases; unmatched bases: 10. This CDR3 has 17 amino acids. Germline-derived CDR1 and CDR2 are SQVTM and ANQGSEA. CDR3 sequence (DNA): TGCAGCGTTGAGATGGCGGGGGGCGGGAGCTCCTACAATGAGCAGTTCTTC. It is translated as CSVEMAGGGSSYNEQFF.

V is TRBV6-1 and J is TRBJ2-5, with TRBD1 matching over 9 bases. The CDR3 is made up of 16 amino acids. Trimming removed 6 bases from V and 2 bases from J; junction bases left unmatched: 10. Germline values: CDR1 MNHNS, CDR2 SASEGT. The CDR3, as DNA: TGTGCCAGCAGACCTATAGGACAGGGGCCACAAGAGACCCAGTACTTC. Translation gives CASRPIGQGPQETQYF.

In the case of this clonotype: Germline is not matched at one junction end, which may reflect a read error. The rearrangement links TRBV4-2 to TRBJ1-2; a weak D match, TRBD1 (5 bases). This CDR3 is built from 13 residues. CDR1 and CDR2 from the germline V gene are LGHNA and YNFKEQ. CDR3 region: CASSQERGLGNTF. For the CDR3, the DNA is TGTGCCAGCAGCCAAGAGCGGGGCCTTGGCAACACCTTC.